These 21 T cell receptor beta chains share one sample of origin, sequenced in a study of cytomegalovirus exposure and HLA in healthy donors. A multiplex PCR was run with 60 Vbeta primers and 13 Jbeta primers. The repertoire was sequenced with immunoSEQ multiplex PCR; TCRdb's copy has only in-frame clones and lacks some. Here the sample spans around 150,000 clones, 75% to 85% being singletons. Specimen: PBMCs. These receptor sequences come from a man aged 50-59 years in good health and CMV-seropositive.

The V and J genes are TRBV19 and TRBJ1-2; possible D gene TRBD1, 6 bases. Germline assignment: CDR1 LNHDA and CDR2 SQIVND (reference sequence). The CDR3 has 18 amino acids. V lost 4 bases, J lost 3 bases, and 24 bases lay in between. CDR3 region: CASSKNFRTEGSDYGYTF. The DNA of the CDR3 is TGTGCCAGTAGTAAAAATTTCCGGACAGAGGGCTCAGACTATGGCTACACCTTC.

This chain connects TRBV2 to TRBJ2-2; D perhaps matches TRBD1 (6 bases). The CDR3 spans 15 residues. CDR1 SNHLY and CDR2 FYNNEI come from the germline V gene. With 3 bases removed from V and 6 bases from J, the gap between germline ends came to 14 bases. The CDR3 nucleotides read TGTGCCAGCAGTGACAACCCCAGGGGCCCCGGGGAGCTGTTTTTT. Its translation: CASSDNPRGPGELFF.

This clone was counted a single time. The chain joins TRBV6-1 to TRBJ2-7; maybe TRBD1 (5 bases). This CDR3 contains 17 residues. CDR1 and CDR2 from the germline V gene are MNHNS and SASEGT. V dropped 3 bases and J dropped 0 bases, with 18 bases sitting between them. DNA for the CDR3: TGTGCCAGCAGTGAGAAAGGTTGGCAGGGAACCTCCTACGAGCAGTACGTC. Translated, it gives CASSEKGWQGTSYEQYV.

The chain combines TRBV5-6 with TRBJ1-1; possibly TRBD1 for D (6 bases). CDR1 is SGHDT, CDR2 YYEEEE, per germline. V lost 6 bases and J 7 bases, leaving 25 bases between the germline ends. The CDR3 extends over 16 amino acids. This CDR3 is CASTPLKWGGTYEAFF. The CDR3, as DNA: TGTGCCAGCACCCCCCTAAAGTGGGGGGGCACCTATGAAGCTTTCTTT. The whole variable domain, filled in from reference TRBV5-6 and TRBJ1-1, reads DAGVTQSPTHLIKTRGQQVTLRCSPKSGHDTVSWYQQALGQGPQFIFQYYEEEERQRGNFPDRFSGHQFPNYSSELNVNALLLGDSALYLCASTPLKWGGTYEAFFGQGTRLTVV.

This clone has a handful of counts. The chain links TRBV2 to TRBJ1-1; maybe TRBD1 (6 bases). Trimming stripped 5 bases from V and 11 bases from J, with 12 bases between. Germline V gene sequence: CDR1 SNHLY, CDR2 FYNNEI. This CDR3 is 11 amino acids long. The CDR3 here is CASSPQGLAFF. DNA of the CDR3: TGTGCCAGCAGTCCACAGGGATTGGCTTTCTTT.

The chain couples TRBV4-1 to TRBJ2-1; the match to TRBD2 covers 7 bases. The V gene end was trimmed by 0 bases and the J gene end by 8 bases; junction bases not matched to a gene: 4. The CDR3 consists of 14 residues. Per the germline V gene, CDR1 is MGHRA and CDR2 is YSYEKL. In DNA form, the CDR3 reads TGCGCCAGCAGCCAAGAGGGCGGGGGAGATGAGCAGTTCTTC. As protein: CASSQEGGGDEQFF.

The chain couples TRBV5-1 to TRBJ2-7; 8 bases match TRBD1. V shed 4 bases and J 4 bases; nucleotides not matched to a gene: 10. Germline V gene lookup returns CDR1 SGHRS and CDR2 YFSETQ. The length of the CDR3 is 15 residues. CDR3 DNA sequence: TGCGCCAGCAGCGAGGAGAACAGGGGGAATTACGAGCAGTACTTC. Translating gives CASSEENRGNYEQYF.

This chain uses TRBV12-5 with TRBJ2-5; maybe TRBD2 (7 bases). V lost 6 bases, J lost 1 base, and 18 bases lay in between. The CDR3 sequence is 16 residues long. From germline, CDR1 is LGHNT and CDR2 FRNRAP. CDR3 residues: CASGPDRSGVQETQYF. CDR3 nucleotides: TGTGCTAGTGGGCCCGACAGGAGCGGGGTCCAAGAGACCCAGTACTTC.

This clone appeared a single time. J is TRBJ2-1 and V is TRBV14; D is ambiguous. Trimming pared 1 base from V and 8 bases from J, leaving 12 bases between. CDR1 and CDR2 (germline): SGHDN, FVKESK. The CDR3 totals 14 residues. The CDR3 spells CASSQGEMLDEQFF. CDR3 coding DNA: TGTGCCAGCAGCCAAGGCGAGATGCTCGATGAGCAGTTCTTC.

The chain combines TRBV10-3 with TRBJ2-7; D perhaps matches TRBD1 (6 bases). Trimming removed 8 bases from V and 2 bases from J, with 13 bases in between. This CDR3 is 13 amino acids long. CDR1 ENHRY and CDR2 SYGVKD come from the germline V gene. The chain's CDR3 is CAISRGEAYEQYV. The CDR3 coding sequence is TGTGCCATCTCCAGGGGAGAGGCCTACGAGCAGTACGTC.

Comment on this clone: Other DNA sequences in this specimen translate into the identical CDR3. The chain's CDR3 is CASSPEASYEQYV. The CDR3 DNA reads as TGTGCCAGCAGCCCGGAGGCCTCCTACGAGCAGTACGTC. The gene calls are TRBV7-9 and TRBJ2-7; possibly TRBD2 for D (5 bases). The CDR3 consists of 13 residues. The germline V gene has CDR1 SEHNR and CDR2 FQNEAQ (reference sequence). Trimming removed 5 bases at V and 0 bases at J, with 8 bases between.

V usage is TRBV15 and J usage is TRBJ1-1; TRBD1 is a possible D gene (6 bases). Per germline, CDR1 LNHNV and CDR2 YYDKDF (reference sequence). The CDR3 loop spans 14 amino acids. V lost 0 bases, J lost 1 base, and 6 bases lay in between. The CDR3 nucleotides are TGTGCCACCAGCAGAGACAGGGGGAACACTGAAGCTTTCTTT. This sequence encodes CATSRDRGNTEAFF. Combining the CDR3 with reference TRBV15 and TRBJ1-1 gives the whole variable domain DAMVIQNPRYQVTQFGKPVTLSCSQTLNHNVMYWYQQKSSQAPKLLFHYYDKDFNNEADTPDNFQSRRPNTSFCFLDIRSPGLGDTAMYLCATSRDRGNTEAFFGQGTRLTVV.

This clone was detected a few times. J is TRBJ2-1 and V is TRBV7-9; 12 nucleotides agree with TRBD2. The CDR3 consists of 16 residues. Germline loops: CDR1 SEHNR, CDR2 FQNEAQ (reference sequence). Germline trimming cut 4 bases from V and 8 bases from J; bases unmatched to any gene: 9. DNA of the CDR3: TGTGCCAGCAGCTCAACCTCTAGCGGGAGGGTGCATGAGCAGTTCTTC. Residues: CASSSTSSGRVHEQFF.

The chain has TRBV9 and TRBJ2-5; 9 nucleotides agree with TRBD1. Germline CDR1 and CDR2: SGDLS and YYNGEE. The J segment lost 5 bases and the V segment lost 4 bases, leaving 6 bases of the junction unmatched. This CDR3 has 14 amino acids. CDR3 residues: CASSKQGAGETQYF. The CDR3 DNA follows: TGTGCCAGCAGCAAACAGGGGGCGGGGGAGACCCAGTACTTC.

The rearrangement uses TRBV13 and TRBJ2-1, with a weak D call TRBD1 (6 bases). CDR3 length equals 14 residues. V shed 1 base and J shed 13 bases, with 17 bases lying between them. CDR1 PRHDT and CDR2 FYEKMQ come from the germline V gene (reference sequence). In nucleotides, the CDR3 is TGTGCCAGCAGCTTAGTCCGTTCGGGGACACACCAGTTCTTC. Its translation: CASSLVRSGTHQFF. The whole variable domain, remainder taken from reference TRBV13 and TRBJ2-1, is AAGVIQSPRHLIKEKRETATLKCYPIPRHDTVYWYQQGPGQDPQFLISFYEKMQSDKGSIPDRFSAQQFSDYHSELNMSSLELGDSALYFCASSLVRSGTHQFFGPGTRLTVL.

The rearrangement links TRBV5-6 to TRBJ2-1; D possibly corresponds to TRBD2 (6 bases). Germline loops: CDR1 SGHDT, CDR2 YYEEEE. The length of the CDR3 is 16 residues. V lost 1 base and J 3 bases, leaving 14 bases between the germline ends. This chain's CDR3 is CASSLWGERFYNEQFF. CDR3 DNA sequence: TGTGCCAGCAGCTTGTGGGGGGAGAGGTTCTACAATGAGCAGTTCTTC.

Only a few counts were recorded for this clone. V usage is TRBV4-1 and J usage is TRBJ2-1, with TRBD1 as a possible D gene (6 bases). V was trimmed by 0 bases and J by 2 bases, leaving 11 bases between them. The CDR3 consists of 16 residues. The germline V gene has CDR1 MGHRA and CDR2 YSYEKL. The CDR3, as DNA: TGCGCCAGCAGCCAAGATAAGGGGGAAACCTACAATGAGCAGTTCTTC. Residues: CASSQDKGETYNEQFF.

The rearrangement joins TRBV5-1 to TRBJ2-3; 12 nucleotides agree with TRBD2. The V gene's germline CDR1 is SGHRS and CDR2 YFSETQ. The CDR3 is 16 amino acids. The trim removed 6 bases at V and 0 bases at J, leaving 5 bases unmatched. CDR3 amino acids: CASTGTSGSSTDTQYF. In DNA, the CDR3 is TGCGCCAGCACAGGGACTAGCGGGTCTAGCACAGATACGCAGTATTTT.

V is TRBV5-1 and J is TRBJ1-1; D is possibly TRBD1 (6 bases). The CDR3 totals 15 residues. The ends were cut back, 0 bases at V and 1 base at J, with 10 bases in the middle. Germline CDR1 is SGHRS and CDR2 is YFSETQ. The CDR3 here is CASSLVDSQNTEAFF. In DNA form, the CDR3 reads TGCGCCAGCAGCTTGGTGGACAGCCAGAACACTGAAGCTTTCTTT.

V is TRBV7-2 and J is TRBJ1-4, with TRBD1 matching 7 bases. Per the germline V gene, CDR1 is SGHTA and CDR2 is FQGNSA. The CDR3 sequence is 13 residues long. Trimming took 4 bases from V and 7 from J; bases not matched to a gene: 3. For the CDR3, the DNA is TGTGCCAGCAGCTCGGGACAGTTTGAAAAACTGTTTTTT. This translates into CASSSGQFEKLFF.

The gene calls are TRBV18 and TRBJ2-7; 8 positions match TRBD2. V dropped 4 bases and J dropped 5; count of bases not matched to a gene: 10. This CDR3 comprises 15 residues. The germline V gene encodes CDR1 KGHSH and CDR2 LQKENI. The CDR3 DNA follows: TGTGCCAGCTCACGGGGAGCGGGAGTGTCCAACGAGCAGTACGTC. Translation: CASSRGAGVSNEQYV.